This T cell receptor beta chain was recorded in a study of blood T cell repertoires in COVID-19. Trimming cost V 5 bases and J 6 bases; bases outside gene matches: 6. Germline V gives CDR1 SQVTM, CDR2 ANQGSEA. The CDR3 totals 12 residues. Clones were sequenced by immunoSEQ multiplex PCR, and TCRdb holds only the in-frame ones, with some missing. The sample consists of around 300,000 clones, roughly 87% of them appearing once. The rearrangement joins TRBV29-1 to TRBJ2-7, with 8 bases aligning to TRBD2. This clonotype originated in a woman aged 40 to 55 who had recovered from COVID-19. The sequenced material came from PBMCs or T cells enriched from blood (not recorded which). The CDR3 bases are TGCAGCGTTCGGACGGGGGGGCTCGAGCAGTACTTC. It yields the protein CSVRTGGLEQYF.